Listed below are T cell receptor beta chains from one sample, sequenced in a study of blood T cell repertoires in COVID-19. Measured with immunoSEQ multiplex PCR; TCRdb has only the in-frame clones, and not every one. In the table there are about 200,000 clones, 70% to 90% of which are singletons. The sample comprised peripheral blood. The receptors here all came from a middle-aged woman who had recovered from COVID-19. CDR3s include the opening cysteine and the closing phenylalanine or tryptophan.

CDR3 length | V gene | CDR3 protein
14 | TRBV3-1/TRBV3-2 | CASSQDFMNTEAFF
15 | TRBV6-5 | CASSYSFRAAYEQYF
15 | TRBV30 | CAWTPGVATNEKLFF
13 | TRBV4-1 | CASSQDSNYGYTF
15 | TRBV6-5 | CASRPGWGGEDTQYF
14 | TRBV9 | CASSVGLHDTEAFF
16 | TRBV7-9 | CASSLAGQGWQETQYF
14 | TRBV9 | CASSPQGGLREQYF
16 | TRBV19 | CASSIVGRGFTDTQYF
17 | TRBV7-9 | CASSSRGQGNIIQEQFF
16 | TRBV20-1 | CSASHRQGVLDEKLFF
14 | TRBV7-9 | CASSHRTVNSPLHF
13 | TRBV27 | CASSFRGGYGYTF
15 | TRBV21-1 | CASSKVLTGCEKLFF
10 | TRBV6-5 | CASTGGELFF
16 | TRBV27 | CASSLGLAGGDYEQYF
14 | TRBV15 | CATSRGTGVNEQYF
14 | TRBV5-4 | CASSLDASYETQYF
14 | TRBV5-1 | CASSFGTITYEQYF
15 | TRBV18 | CASSRLAGVGETQYF
13 | TRBV6-4 | CASSFTNTGELFF
14 | TRBV28 | CASGTGRLNTEAFF
17 | TRBV4-1 | CASSQGYRLGANQPQHF
14 | TRBV5-1 | CASSLGTVLYEQYF
16 | TRBV7-6 | CASSLASSGARETQYF
18 | TRBV4-1 | CASSQEASGYANTGELFF
14 | TRBV19 | CASSMGQSNQPQHF
14 | TRBV18 | CASSTGGAEQPQHF
13 | TRBV25-1 | CASSVASGRSQFF
13 | TRBV11-3 | CASSLDRGYEQYF
14 | TRBV10-3 | CAISFGQGSTEAFF